This T cell receptor beta chain is from a study of shared clonotypes between healthy human individuals. The CDR3 consists of 15 residues. V lost 3 bases and J lost 3, with 13 bases in between. Germline V gene lookup returns CDR1 ENHRY and CDR2 SYGVKD. This clone was seen once. The antigen remains unidentified. Here immunoSEQ multiplex PCR was the method, and the copy in TCRdb shows in-frame clones only, minus some. Found here are about 1,800,000 clones, over 85% of them singletons; the top ten hold 0.9% to 1.5%. Naivety among CD8 cells was defined by CD45RO negativity and positive CCR7 selection, thereby excluding terminally differentiated effector memory CD45RA+ cells. Donors were healthy HIV-negative adults without recent acute infections or vaccinations. General study results and limits: Sorted-subset sequencing was shown by rarefaction to be incomplete despite large depth.

Sequencing used naive CD8+ T cells sorted from blood. This chain joins TRBV10-3 and TRBJ2-3; D gene ambiguous. The sequence derives from a man younger than 30 in good health. CDR3 coding DNA: TGTGCCATCAGTGACTTGTCTCCCGTTACAGATACGCAGTATTTT. Its translation: CAISDLSPVTDTQYF.